This T cell receptor (beta chain) comes out of a study of cytomegalovirus exposure and HLA in healthy donors. PCR employed 60 Vbeta and 13 Jbeta primers. Produced via immunoSEQ multiplex PCR; TCRdb's table is partial and in-frame only. The sample yields more than 110,000 clones, 60% to 85% seen once. In regard to this clone: The antigen is unknown.

Notes on the study in general: A previous analysis found most TCR beta V segments productive roughly 87% or roughly 30% of the time.

The CDR3 has 12 residues. Trimming shortened V by 4 bases and J by 6 bases, and 10 bases separated the two germline ends. Germline CDR1 reads SGDLS; CDR2 reads YYNGEE. Each donor was healthy, and each was a bone marrow donor. This chain joins TRBV9 and TRBJ1-1; D ambiguous. The TCR originated in a man in his late teens or twenties in good health and CMV-seronegative. The specimen sequenced was PBMCs. CDR3 bases: TGTGCCAGCAGCACCGGTCTGTCTGAAGCTTTCTTT. This sequence encodes CASSTGLSEAFF.